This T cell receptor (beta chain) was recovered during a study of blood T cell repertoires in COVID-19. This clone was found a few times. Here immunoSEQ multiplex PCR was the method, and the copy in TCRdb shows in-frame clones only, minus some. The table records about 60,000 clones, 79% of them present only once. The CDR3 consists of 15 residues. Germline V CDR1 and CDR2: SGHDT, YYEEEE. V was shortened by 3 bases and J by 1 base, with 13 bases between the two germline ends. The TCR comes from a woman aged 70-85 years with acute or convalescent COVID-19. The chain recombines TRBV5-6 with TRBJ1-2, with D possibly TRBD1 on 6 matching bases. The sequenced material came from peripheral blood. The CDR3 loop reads CASSSRAQGNYGYTF. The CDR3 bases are TGTGCCAGCAGCTCAAGGGCACAGGGTAACTATGGCTACACCTTC.